Each of the 30 T cell receptor beta chains below was sequenced from the same sample in a study of blood T cell repertoires in COVID-19. The data were produced by immunoSEQ multiplex PCR, yet TCRdb's version contains in-frame clones alone and is incomplete. The data contain about 77,000 clones, around three quarters of them singletons. Material: peripheral blood. Every receptor here comes from a woman in her 70s with acute or convalescent COVID-19.

The chain recombines TRBV6-5 with TRBJ2-1, with D possibly being TRBD2 (5 bases). The CDR3 runs 15 residues. Looked up from germline, CDR1 is MNHEY and CDR2 is SVGAGI. V shed 5 bases and J shed 0 bases, with 11 bases lying between them. The chain's CDR3 is CASSLAVSSYNEQFF. The CDR3 region has the DNA TGTGCCAGCAGTCTAGCAGTGAGCTCCTACAATGAGCAGTTCTTC.

The rearrangement uses TRBV5-4 and TRBJ1-4; D not resolved. The CDR3 has 15 amino acids. The germline gives CDR1 SGHNT, CDR2 YYREEE (reference sequence). Trimming shortened V by 7 bases and J by 1 base, and 14 bases separated the two germline ends. The CDR3 coding sequence is TGTGCCAGCGCTAAGGGAGACGGAACTAATGAAAAACTGTTTTTT. Amino acid sequence: CASAKGDGTNEKLFF.

V usage is TRBV6-6 and J usage is TRBJ2-2, with 8 bases lining up with TRBD1. Trimming removed 5 bases from V and 5 bases from J; junction bases left unmatched: 7. Germline CDR1 is MNHNY and CDR2 is SVGAGI (reference sequence). This CDR3 has 15 residues. The CDR3 sequence is CASSDRGRLTGELFF. CDR3 in DNA: TGTGCCAGCAGTGACAGGGGCCGGTTGACCGGGGAGCTGTTTTTT.

This clone has only one observation. The V call is TRBV7-9, the J call TRBJ1-2; D is unclear. Germline CDR1 and CDR2: SEHNR and FQNEAQ (reference sequence). The CDR3 extends over 12 amino acids. Trimming stripped 10 bases from V and 3 bases from J, with 12 bases between. The CDR3 DNA follows: TGTGCCACAAGTTGGGGAGACTATGGCTACACCTTC. Its translation: CATSWGDYGYTF.

The chain recombines TRBV7-8 with TRBJ2-3; TRBD2 matches 9 bases. Germline V gene data show CDR1 as SGHVS and CDR2 as FQNEAQ. Unmatched junction bases numbered 3, after V lost 5 bases and J lost 3 bases. The CDR3 contains 14 residues. CDR3 coding DNA: TGTGCCAGCAGCCAGGGACTAGCAACAGATACGCAGTATTTT. Protein product: CASSQGLATDTQYF.

Only a few counts were recorded for this clone. The rearrangement links TRBV4-1 to TRBJ2-1, with 8 bases lining up with TRBD1. This CDR3 is built from 15 residues. The germline V gene has CDR1 MGHRA and CDR2 YSYEKL. V shed 0 bases, J shed 9 bases, and the junction held 7 bases outside the gene matches. CDR3 in amino acids: CASSQDRAGGREQFF. In DNA form, the CDR3 reads TGCGCCAGCAGCCAAGATCGGGCAGGGGGCCGTGAGCAGTTCTTC.

The gene calls are TRBV4-3 and TRBJ2-7, with 13 bases that match TRBD2. CDR3 length equals 15 residues. Germline V lookup: CDR1 LGHNA, CDR2 YSLEER. V lost 4 bases, J lost 2 bases, and 2 bases stayed unmatched. The DNA of the CDR3 is TGCGCCAGCAGCCCGGGGACTAGCGGGGCCTACGAGCAGTACTTC. Translated, it gives CASSPGTSGAYEQYF.

The chain is built from TRBV27 and TRBJ2-1, with TRBD2 as a possible D gene (6 bases). V lost 2 bases to trimming and J lost 0 bases, with 11 bases between them. CDR3 length equals 16 residues. Germline V gene sequence: CDR1 MNHEY, CDR2 SMNVEV (reference sequence). CDR3 protein: CASSLGTSSSYNEQFF. The CDR3 region has the DNA TGTGCCAGCAGTTTAGGGACTTCCAGCTCCTACAATGAGCAGTTCTTC.

V and J are TRBV6-2 or TRBV6-3 and TRBJ1-4; D might be TRBD1 (6 bases). Germline values: CDR1 MNHEY, CDR2 SVGEGT. The CDR3 loop spans 16 amino acids. V lost 2 bases and J lost 8, with 18 bases in between. CDR3 region: CASSYRPGQRDEKLFF. The CDR3 nucleotides read TGTGCCAGCAGTTACCGACCGGGACAAAGAGACGAAAAACTGTTTTTT.

The chain couples TRBV7-2 to TRBJ2-1, with 8 bases matching TRBD2. The V gene end was trimmed by 8 bases and the J gene end by 4 bases; junction bases not matched to a gene: 13. Germline CDR1 and CDR2: SGHTA and FQGNSA. The CDR3 extends over 16 amino acids. The CDR3 sequence is CASSLGSSGTYNEQFF. The CDR3 DNA follows: TGTGCCAGCTCCCTGGGGAGTAGCGGGACTTACAATGAGCAGTTCTTC. The variable domain in full, with the rest retrieved from reference TRBV7-2 and TRBJ2-1, is GAGVSQSPSNKVTEKGKDVELRCDPISGHTALYWYRQSLGQGLEFLIYFQGNSAPDKSGLPSDRFSAERTGGSVSTLTIQRTQQEDSAVYLCASSLGSSGTYNEQFFGPGTRLTVL.

The genes are TRBV7-2 and TRBJ1-1; the D is unclear. CDR1 is SGHTA, CDR2 FQGNSA, per germline. V shed 1 base and J shed 6 bases, with 9 bases lying between them. The CDR3 consists of 13 residues. CDR3 DNA: TGTGCCAGCAGCTTAGGGGAGGTCGCTGAAGCTTTCTTT. It specifies CASSLGEVAEAFF.

The CDR3 DNA is TGTGCCAGCAGCTTACGTGATAGCGGATATGATACCGGGGAGCTGTTTTTT. This codes for CASSLRDSGYDTGELFF. The J gene is TRBJ2-2, the V gene TRBV7-9, with a tentative D call TRBD2 (6 bases). Germline CDR1 and CDR2: SEHNR and FQNEAQ (reference sequence). Trimming pared 2 bases from V and 5 bases from J, leaving 18 bases between. This CDR3 region has 17 residues.

The chain uses TRBV9 and TRBJ1-4, with a weak D call TRBD1 (5 bases). This CDR3 has 14 amino acids. With 0 bases removed from V and 8 bases from J, the gap between germline ends came to 11 bases. Germline lookup yields CDR1 SGDLS and CDR2 YYNGEE. In DNA form, the CDR3 reads TGTGCCAGCAGCGTAGAAGGGGAGGCGGAAAAACTGTTTTTT. Residues: CASSVEGEAEKLFF.

Of note for this clone: A much larger clone lies a single base off, so this may be a read error. This same CDR3 is encoded by further DNA sequences in the sample. The CDR3 DNA follows: TGTGCCAGCAGCCCGGGACAGACCTACGAGCAGTACTTC. Residues: CASSPGQTYEQYF. The rearrangement uses TRBV6-2 or TRBV6-3 and TRBJ2-7, with TRBD1 matching 7 bases. The CDR3 is made up of 13 amino acids. J lost 2 bases, V lost 6 bases, and 4 bases had no gene match. Germline V gene sequence: CDR1 MNHEY, CDR2 SVGEGT.

The J gene is TRBJ1-1, the V gene TRBV6-5, with D uncertain. This CDR3 spans 14 amino acids. The germline CDR1 and CDR2 sequences are MNHEY and SVGAGI. Trimming pared 2 bases from V and 2 bases from J, leaving 9 bases between. DNA for the CDR3: TGTGCCAGCAGTTACACGCGGGCAAACACTGAAGCTTTCTTT. This translates into CASSYTRANTEAFF.

The V gene is TRBV18, the J gene TRBJ1-2, with 9 bases fitting TRBD1. From germline, CDR1 is KGHSH and CDR2 LQKENI. The V gene end was trimmed by 3 bases and the J gene end by 2 bases; junction bases not matched to a gene: 7. The CDR3 has 16 residues. The CDR3 region has the DNA TGTGCCAGCTCACCGATCCCGGGACAGGGCAACTATGGCTACACCTTC. This codes for CASSPIPGQGNYGYTF. Looking up the rest from reference TRBV18 and TRBJ1-2 gives the full variable domain: NAGVMQNPRHLVRRRGQEARLRCSPMKGHSHVYWYRQLPEEGLKFMVYLQKENIIDESGMPKERFSAEFPKEGPSILRIQQVVRGDSAAYFCASSPIPGQGNYGYTFGSGTRLTVV.

The chain is built from TRBV5-6 and TRBJ2-5, with a tentative D call TRBD2 (5 bases). V lost 1 base and J 0 bases, leaving 13 bases between the germline ends. CDR3 length: 16 amino acids. Germline CDR1 reads SGHDT; CDR2 reads YYEEEE. CDR3 sequence reads: CASSLSLLAYQETQYF. In DNA form, the CDR3 reads TGTGCCAGCAGCTTGTCCCTATTAGCGTACCAAGAGACCCAGTACTTC.

This clone was observed once. V gene TRBV5-4 combines with J gene TRBJ2-3; D is ambiguous. The CDR3 is made up of 16 amino acids. Germline CDR1 reads SGHNT; CDR2 reads YYREEE (reference sequence). V was clipped by 0 bases and J by 2 bases, with 13 bases between them. CDR3 loop: CASSLALLYPTDTQYF. CDR3 nucleotides: TGTGCCAGCAGCTTGGCTCTATTGTACCCCACAGATACGCAGTATTTT.

The rearrangement joins TRBV18 to TRBJ2-5, with 7 nucleotides matching TRBD2. V was pared by 0 bases and J by 4 bases, with 5 bases of the junction left unmatched. CDR1 and CDR2 from the germline V gene are KGHSH and LQKENI. The CDR3 length is 15 residues. The DNA of the CDR3 is TGTGCCAGCTCACCACCGGGGGGGAATAGAGAGACCCAGTACTTC. Translating it yields CASSPPGGNRETQYF.

This clone was counted only a few times. V is TRBV2 and J is TRBJ1-1; the D gene is possibly TRBD1 (5 bases). CDR3 length equals 14 residues. Trimming took off 7 bases at V and 2 bases at J, with 14 bases between the two ends. CDR1 and CDR2 from the germline V gene are SNHLY and FYNNEI. CDR3 DNA: TGTGCCAGCACCCTAGCGGGGGGAAACACTGAAGCTTTCTTT. Translated: CASTLAGGNTEAFF.

The sample holds a few counts of this clone. The chain's CDR3 is CASSLAVPGQEYLGNQPQHF. CDR3 DNA: TGTGCCAGCAGCTTAGCCGTTCCGGGACAGGAATACCTAGGGAATCAGCCCCAGCATTTT. The chain combines TRBV7-8 with TRBJ1-5; 8 positions match TRBD1. Germline assignment: CDR1 SGHVS and CDR2 FQNEAQ. The CDR3 consists of 20 residues. Losses at the gene ends were 0 bases for V and 4 bases for J; bases not matched to a gene: 17. The full variable domain, its missing parts supplied by reference TRBV7-8 and TRBJ1-5, is GAGVSQSPRYKVAKRGQDVALRCDPISGHVSLFWYQQALGQGPEFLTYFQNEAQLDKSGLPSDRFFAERPEGSVSTLKIQRTQQEDSAVYLCASSLAVPGQEYLGNQPQHFGDGTRLSIL.

This chain links TRBV7-6 with TRBJ2-6; D is possibly TRBD2 (5 bases). The germline V gene has CDR1 SGHVS and CDR2 FNYEAQ. This CDR3 is built from 15 residues. V lost 2 bases and J lost 1, with 6 bases in between. CDR3 in amino acids: CASSLPGSGANVLTF. In nucleotides, the CDR3 is TGTGCCAGCAGCTTACCGGGGTCTGGGGCCAACGTCCTGACTTTC.

The chain links TRBV7-9 to TRBJ2-2, with D maybe TRBD2 (5 bases). Trimming pared 1 base from V and 8 bases from J, leaving 11 bases between. Germline loops: CDR1 SEHNR, CDR2 FQNEAQ (reference sequence). The CDR3 is 14 amino acids. The CDR3, as DNA: TGTGCCAGCAGCTTAGGGTCGGGAACAGGGGAGCTGTTTTTT. This translates into CASSLGSGTGELFF.

This clone showed up just a few times. V is TRBV5-1 and J is TRBJ2-7; D might be TRBD2 (5 bases). The CDR3 extends over 14 amino acids. The germline V and J ends were trimmed by 5 bases and 0 bases, with 12 bases remaining between them. Germline CDR1 SGHRS, CDR2 YFSETQ. CDR3 bases: TGCGCCAGCAGTTGGGGAGATGCCTCCTACGAGCAGTACTTC. Translated, it gives CASSWGDASYEQYF.

The rearrangement uses TRBV6-6 and TRBJ1-4; maybe TRBD1 (6 bases). V was clipped by 2 bases and J by 8 bases, with 12 bases between them. There are 14 residues in the CDR3. Germline CDR1 is MNHNY and CDR2 is SVGAGI (reference sequence). CDR3 residues: CASSYGQGREKLFF. The CDR3 DNA sequence: TGTGCCAGCAGTTACGGGCAGGGGCGGGAAAAACTGTTTTTT.

This chain joins TRBV7-9 and TRBJ2-3, with 7 bases fitting TRBD2. Germline V lookup: CDR1 SEHNR, CDR2 FQNEAQ (reference sequence). CDR3 length: 17 residues. J was trimmed by 0 bases and V by 1 base; bases with no gene match: 7. The CDR3 is CASSLGVLGGSTDTQYF. CDR3 DNA sequence: TGTGCCAGCAGCTTAGGTGTGTTGGGGGGGAGCACAGATACGCAGTATTTT.

This clone was counted only a few times. This CDR3 is CASSSAPGVVTGELFF. In DNA form, the CDR3 reads TGTGCCAGCAGCTCAGCGCCAGGGGTGGTCACCGGGGAGCTGTTTTTT. This rearrangement joins TRBV7-7 to TRBJ2-2; tentatively, D is TRBD1 (6 bases). The length of the CDR3 is 16 residues. Between the trimmed V and J ends, which lost 4 bases and 4 bases, there was a span of 16 bases. Germline values: CDR1 SSHAT, CDR2 FNYEAQ (reference sequence).

In its sample, this clone was seen a few times. V is TRBV4-3 and J is TRBJ1-3; D gene unclear. Per germline, CDR1 LGHNA and CDR2 YSLEER. There are 13 residues in the CDR3. Trimming took off 4 bases at V and 8 bases at J, with 12 bases between the two ends. The CDR3 protein is CASSPSIGDTIYF. DNA of the CDR3: TGCGCCAGCAGCCCATCAATCGGGGACACCATATATTTT.

The V and J genes are TRBV5-1 and TRBJ1-2; D is perhaps TRBD1 (6 bases). The ends were cut back, 4 bases at V and 0 bases at J, with 22 bases in the middle. CDR3 length equals 18 residues. From germline, CDR1 is SGHRS and CDR2 YFSETQ. Written as DNA, the CDR3 is TGCGCCAGCAGCCCGGGTCGGGGGGCCGGGTTTGCTAACTATGGCTACACCTTC. This encodes CASSPGRGAGFANYGYTF. Full variable domain (outside the CDR3, taken from reference TRBV5-1 and TRBJ1-2): KAGVTQTPRYLIKTRGQQVTLSCSPISGHRSVSWYQQTPGQGLQFLFEYFSETQRNKGNFPGRFSGRQFSNSRSEMNVSTLELGDSALYLCASSPGRGAGFANYGYTFGSGTRLTVV.

The gene calls are TRBV3-1 (or the pseudogene TRBV3-2) and TRBJ1-6, with D perhaps matching TRBD1 (6 bases). CDR1 and CDR2 from the germline V gene are LGHDT and YNNKEL (reference sequence). CDR3 length: 15 amino acids. Trimming removed 2 bases from V and 9 bases from J, with 14 bases in between. CDR3 nucleotide sequence: TGTGCCAGCAGCCAACTAAGGGACATGGGTTCACCCCTCCACTTT. Translation gives CASSQLRDMGSPLHF.